This TCR beta chain derives from a study of T cell changes during pregnancy in multiple sclerosis. The CDR3 runs to 16 residues. V trimming: 1 base; J trimming: 2 bases; junction bases outside the gene matches: 2. Germline V gives CDR1 SGHTA, CDR2 FQGNSA. Assay: immunoSEQ multiplex PCR; the TCRdb copy retains only in-frame clones and omits some. The sample includes 60,000 to 75,000 clones, about 90% seen only once; the top ten take 1.1% to 1.5%. This chain connects TRBV7-2 to TRBJ2-2; TRBD2 matches 9 bases. The sequencing used peripheral blood, collected in the second trimester of pregnancy. The origin of this receptor is a female donor in good health, enrolled as a control in a pregnancy study. The CDR3, as DNA: TGTGCCAGCAGCTTAGGACTAGCGGCTAACACCGGGGAGCTGTTTTTT. This gives the protein CASSLGLAANTGELFF.